This T cell receptor beta chain derives from a study of blood T cell repertoires in COVID-19. Study background: Samples taken during acute and convalescent COVID-19 were collected in the United States, Italy and Spain. Sources were T cells, B-cell-depleted T cells, or PBMCs; the material itself was cDNA or gDNA.

The V and J ends lost 1 base and 3 bases, in that order; junction bases with no gene match: 7. The CDR3 extends over 18 amino acids. In germline, CDR1 is LGHNA, CDR2 YSLEER. Per the original methods: Scientists estimated how many nucleated cells there were by amplifying reference gene primers. Sequencing was performed with immunoSEQ multiplex PCR; in TCRdb, only in-frame clones are kept and a portion is missing. Clone size and V and J calls were adopted from that table, with D and trimming inferred from the DNA. This table has about 280,000 clones, 83% appearing once. This clone was observed a handful of times.

This sequence joins TRBV4-3 and TRBJ2-2; 11 bases fit TRBD2. This receptor was obtained from a woman between 45 and 65 years old who had recovered from COVID-19. The sample was peripheral blood. The CDR3 DNA sequence: TGCGCCAGCAGCCAAGGACCGGGACTAGCGGACCACACCGGGGAGCTGTTTTTT. Its protein is CASSQGPGLADHTGELFF.